The present entry profiles one TCR beta chain with its context. The specificity of this receptor is unknown. No much larger clone exists at a distance of one base, and base qualities are not known. In total, 500 to 700 healthy bone marrow donors made up the cohort. At the time of sampling, every cohort member was nominally healthy, though immune exposures that went unrecorded were likely present. The donor was CMV seropositive and was included in the group of 270 or so seropositive cohort members. Each donor provided a peripheral blood sample, and peripheral blood mononuclear cells were used for TCR beta sequencing. The Qiagen DNeasy Blood Extraction Kit was used to extract genomic DNA from the blood cell samples. The CDR3 measures 13 amino acids from cysteine to phenylalanine. Just CDR3 DNA is preserved here, 39 bases in frame from base 1. The sample is drawn from a study of cytomegalovirus exposure and HLA in healthy donors (dated by TCRdb to 2015 to 2018). Concerning the study at large: An earlier analysis of 587 of the donors reported about 300 Gb of sequence data and 90 million to 120 million unique TCR beta sequences obtained from around 190 million T cells. Around 320 gigabases of sequencing data and around 87 million unique TCR sequences were included in an early release covering roughly 600 HLA-typed donors. Of the roughly 410 genotyped donors, less than 90% were placed in the genetic ancestry cluster associated with self-reported Caucasian donors. The study was designed to test whether signatures of past pathogen exposure could be identified by cataloging public T cell receptors. The T cell repertoires of around 670 subjects were profiled by immunosequencing and related to cytomegalovirus serostatus. Along with the approximately 700-subject first cohort, a separate validation cohort of over a hundred different subjects was used. To predict cytomegalovirus infection status, the study combined high-throughput TCR immunosequencing, statistical association of individual TCRs with disease status, and machine learning. To study patterns of TCR occurrence, a later analysis re-analyzed previously published TCR beta repertoires from more than 550 donors and added high-resolution HLA genotyping. In the later analysis, no new phenotypic data were used to find candidate immune exposures; instead, reliance was placed on TCR beta sequences and their occurrence across donors. An earlier analysis of 587 of the donors applied high-throughput TCR beta sequencing to assess whether each TCR beta V gene segment acted as functional or pseudogenic. Alongside the repertoire data, information on donor age, sex, ethnicity and CMV serostatus was compiled. Genome-wide SNP genotypes for about 55% of the roughly 670 donors were used in a later genetic analysis, which treated that subset as a discovery cohort. All discovery cohort repertoires had been generated on a single sequencing platform. HLA typing covered class I and class II loci at four-digit resolution. Typing coverage varied by locus: 629-630 donors for A, B, C, DRB1 and DQB1; more than 500 for DQA1; around 610 for DPA1; around 450 for DPB1. Roughly five DR-DQ haplotypes were handled as single units for association and clustering, since linkage in the cohort was strong. Among 398 genotyped donors of the cohort, an average of 235,054 unique TCR beta nucleotide sequences were sequenced per donor, about a sixth of them non-productive.

General conclusions and limits of the study: Because HLA typing was missing for some donors at each locus, association tests included only the typed subset. A cluster of highly shared sequence variants was judged likely to be a technical artifact of the sequencing pipeline. Most CMV-associated TCR beta chains appeared to be HLA-restricted in a later analysis, and the HLA associations seemed to be driven largely by CMV exposure. In an earlier analysis of around 500 of the donors, most TCR beta V segments appeared in productive rearrangements about 87% or about 30% of the time, broadly matching IMGT annotations. At a false discovery rate of 0.05, a later analysis linked under 20,000 TCR beta sequences to specific HLA alleles. Several of the top co-occurrence clusters appeared to be linked to parvovirus B19, influenza, CMV and Epstein-Barr virus, according to a later analysis. In the study, some 160 TCR beta chains were listed as associated with cytomegalovirus. In vitro tests confirmed that a few of the cytomegalovirus-associated TCR beta chains recognize cytomegalovirus antigens. Correlated functional status among segregating V segments might be attributable to linkage disequilibrium, but an unknown experimental factor could not be ruled out. A later genetic analysis associated a missense DCLRE1C variant with V-gene and J-gene trimming of TCR beta chains, and an independent cohort replicated the association. In both the original and validation cohorts, the classifier was reported to diagnose cytomegalovirus status with high specificity and sensitivity. In a later analysis, TCR association rates were found to vary across HLA loci, with the most associated TCRs seen for DRB1 alleles and the fewest for HLA-C alleles. For the cohort, immune exposure information was limited to CMV serostatus. Because counts were too low, 15 to 20 rarely observed V segments, including chromosome 9 orphons, were left out of the earlier analysis of over 550 of the donors. Presence/absence analyses assumed roughly uniform sequencing depth across donors, an assumption that may not hold. A later genetic analysis reported fewer N-insertions in productive TCRs among donors in an Asian-associated ancestry cluster than the roughly 650-donor mean. In a later analysis, HLA-associated TCR beta chains were found to be more clonally expanded and to have lower generation probabilities than equally common non-associated chains. A further reported finding was that TCR beta sequences accurately predicted the HLA-A and HLA-B alleles for most subjects in the first cohort. The authors suggested that the approach could potentially be generalized to other disease states and immunological phenotypes. Across donors, most TCR sequences were observed very rarely, whereas some public TCRs were present in many individuals. The 87-base-pair reads could not distinguish some IMGT-functional V segments, including TRBV6-2 and TRBV6-3, so those segments were excluded. Assigning TCR associations to individual alleles was difficult when HLA alleles, especially DR and DQ, strongly co-occurred. In this cohort, only TCR beta chains were sequenced, and detectable features were limited by the absence of alpha or paired-chain data.

Libraries were built with the immunoSEQ multiplex PCR assay. For the multiplex PCR, a mixture combining 60 forward primers for TCR Vbeta segments and 13 reverse primers for TCR Jbeta segments was used. A multiplex PCR assay on genomic DNA amplified the CDR3 region of rearranged TCR beta genes. On the Illumina HiSeq System, the amplified TCR beta libraries were sequenced as 87-base-pair reads. The original methods were these. A later analysis tallied around 82 million unique TCR beta chains across the 666 repertoires, and around 12 million of those chains were shared by two or more donors. Raw reads were error-corrected and collapsed into unique sequences with a nearest-neighbor algorithm that merged closely related sequences to remove PCR and sequencing errors. To assign V, D and J gene segments, CDR3 sequences were aligned to IMGT reference sequences. For a sequence to be retained, at least a six-nucleotide match to both a V gene segment and a J gene segment was required. Rearrangements were classified as productive when the CDR3 lacked stop codons and remained in frame with V and J, and all other rearrangements were classified as non-productive. CDR3 was defined by IMGT convention, running from the second conserved V-encoded cysteine to the conserved J-encoded phenylalanine. Sequences without an unambiguous match to a single V gene segment were excluded from the earlier analysis of 500 to 700 of the donors. An earlier analysis of several hundred of the donors called V segments functional above 56.7% productive rearrangements and segregating when the between-donor standard deviation exceeded 5%. To diagnose cytomegalovirus status from the catalog of TCR beta chain sequences, a statistical classification framework was built. In a later analysis, TCR nucleotide sequences were compared against IMGT/GENE-DB human TR gene sequences so that V and J genes could be assigned. Using the TCRdist pipeline, a later analysis assigned CDR3 sequences along with most-parsimonious VDJ recombination scenarios. In a later analysis, each TCR beta chain was defined by its CDR3 amino acid sequence together with its V-gene family, and reads lacking a unique V-gene family were excluded. In a later analysis, 450 to 600 highly shared, low-generation-probability nucleotide sequences were removed to address suspected cross-contamination and a sequencing artifact. In a later analysis, a clonal expansion index for each public chain was calculated from normalized within-repertoire ranks of inferred template counts. In a later analysis, generation probabilities were computed using a VDJ recombination model fitted to out-of-frame rearrangements, and the results were checked against IGoR. In a later analysis, TCR-TCR, TCR-HLA and TCR-CMV co-occurrence was scored with hypergeometric tests, and a repertoire-size bias correction was applied to TCR pairs. False discovery rates were estimated in a later analysis by permuting HLA or CMV assignments 20 times. In a later analysis, co-occurring TCRs were grouped using DBSCAN, and TCRdist sequence similarity was added for clustering within HLA-allele-positive subsets. Repertoires with fewer than 30,000 or more than 120,000 public chains were left out of co-occurrence clustering, as were a few repertoires with anomalous nucleotide sharing. TCRdb retrieved this table from immuneACCESS and kept in-frame rearrangements only. Not all clones are present; in checked studies, unresolved V genes account for under half, and no reason is known for the remainder. The V and J calls and the clone size are those of that table, but D and trimming were determined from the DNA. The table for this sample lists over 150,000 clones; almost 85% of them were counted only once. Together, the top ten hold 4.8% of the sample.

Sequencing was done on a sample of PBMCs. The clonotype comes from a girl aged 5 to 17 in good health and CMV-seropositive. This chain joins TRBV12-1 to TRBJ1-5; TRBD1 was called by the table and not checked on the DNA. TRBV12-1 is a pseudogene segment. For the CDR3, the sequence is CASTGVSNQPQHF. At the DNA level, the sequence is TGTGCCAGCACAGGGGTTAGCAATCAGCCCCAGCATTTT.